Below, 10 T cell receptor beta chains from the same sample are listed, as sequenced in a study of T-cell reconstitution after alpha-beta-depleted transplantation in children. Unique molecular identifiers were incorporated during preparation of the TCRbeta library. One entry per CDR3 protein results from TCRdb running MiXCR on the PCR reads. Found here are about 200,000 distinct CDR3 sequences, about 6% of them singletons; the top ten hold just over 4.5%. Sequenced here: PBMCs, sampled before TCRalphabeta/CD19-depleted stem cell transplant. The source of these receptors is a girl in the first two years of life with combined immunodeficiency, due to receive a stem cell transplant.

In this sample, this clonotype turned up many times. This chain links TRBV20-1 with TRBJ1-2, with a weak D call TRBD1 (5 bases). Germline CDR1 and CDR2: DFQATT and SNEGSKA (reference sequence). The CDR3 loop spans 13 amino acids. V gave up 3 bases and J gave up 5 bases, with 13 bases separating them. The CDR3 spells CSARGGRKYGYTF. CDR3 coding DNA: TGCAGTGCTAGGGGGGGACGGAAGTATGGCTACACCTTC.

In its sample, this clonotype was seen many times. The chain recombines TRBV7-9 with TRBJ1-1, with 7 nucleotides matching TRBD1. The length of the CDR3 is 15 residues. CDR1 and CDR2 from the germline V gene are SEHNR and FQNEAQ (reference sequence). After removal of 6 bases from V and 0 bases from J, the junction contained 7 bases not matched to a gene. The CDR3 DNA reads TGTGCCAGCAGTCACGAACAGGGGTTGAACACTGAAGCTTTCTTT. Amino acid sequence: CASSHEQGLNTEAFF.

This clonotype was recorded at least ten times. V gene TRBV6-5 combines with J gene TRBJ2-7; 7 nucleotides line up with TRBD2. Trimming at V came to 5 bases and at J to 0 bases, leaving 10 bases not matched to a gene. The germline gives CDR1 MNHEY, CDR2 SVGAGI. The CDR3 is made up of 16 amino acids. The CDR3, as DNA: TGTGCCAGCAGTCAGGGAACGCGGGAGCCCTCCTACGAGCAGTACTTC. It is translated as CASSQGTREPSYEQYF.

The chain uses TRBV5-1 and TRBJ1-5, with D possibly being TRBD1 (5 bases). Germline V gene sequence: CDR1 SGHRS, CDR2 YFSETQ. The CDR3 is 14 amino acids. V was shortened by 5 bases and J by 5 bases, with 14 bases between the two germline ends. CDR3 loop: CASREGLRDQPQHF. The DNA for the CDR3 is TGCGCCAGCAGGGAGGGCCTCAGGGATCAGCCCCAGCATTTT.

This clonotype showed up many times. The CDR3 nucleotides are TGTGCCACCAGCAGAGATCGCTTAGGGGGCTTATATGGGGCCAACGTCCTGACTTTC. This sequence encodes CATSRDRLGGLYGANVLTF. The chain carries TRBV15 and TRBJ2-6, with 7 bases identical to TRBD1. The junction had 11 bases not matched to a gene; V was cut back by 0 bases and J by 3 bases. Germline CDR1 LNHNV, CDR2 YYDKDF (reference sequence). The CDR3 covers 19 residues.

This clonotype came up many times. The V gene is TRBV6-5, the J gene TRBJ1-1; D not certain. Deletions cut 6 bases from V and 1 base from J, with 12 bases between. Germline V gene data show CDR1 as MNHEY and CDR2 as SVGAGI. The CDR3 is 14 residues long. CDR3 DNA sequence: TGTGCCAGCAGCCACAGCCCCAGGAACACTGAAGCTTTCTTT. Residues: CASSHSPRNTEAFF.

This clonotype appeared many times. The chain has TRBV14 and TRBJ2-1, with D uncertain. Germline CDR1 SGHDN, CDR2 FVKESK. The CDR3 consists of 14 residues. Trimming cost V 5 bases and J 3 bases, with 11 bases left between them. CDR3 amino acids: CASSIYRRYNEQFF. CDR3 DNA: TGTGCCAGCAGCATATACCGGCGCTACAATGAGCAGTTCTTC.

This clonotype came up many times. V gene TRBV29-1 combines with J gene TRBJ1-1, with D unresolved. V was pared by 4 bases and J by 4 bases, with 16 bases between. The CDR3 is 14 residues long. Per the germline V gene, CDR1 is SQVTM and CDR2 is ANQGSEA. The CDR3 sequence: CSVARLVRSTEAFF. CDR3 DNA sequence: TGCAGCGTTGCTCGCCTCGTCAGAAGCACTGAAGCTTTCTTT. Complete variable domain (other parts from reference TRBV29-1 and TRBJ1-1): SAVISQKPSRDICQRGTSLTIQCQVDSQVTMMFWYRQQPGQSLTLIATANQGSEATYESGFVIDKFPISRPNLTFSTLTVSNMSPEDSSIYLCSVARLVRSTEAFFGQGTRLTVV.

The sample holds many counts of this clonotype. The CDR3 here is CSVVGDRSYNEQFF. In DNA form, the CDR3 reads TGCAGCGTTGTTGGGGACCGCTCCTACAATGAGCAGTTCTTC. The V gene is TRBV29-1, the J gene TRBJ2-1; possibly TRBD1 or TRBD2 for D (5 bases each). Trimming cost V 4 bases and J 0 bases, with 10 bases left between them. Germline V gives CDR1 SQVTM, CDR2 ANQGSEA. This CDR3 is 14 amino acids long.

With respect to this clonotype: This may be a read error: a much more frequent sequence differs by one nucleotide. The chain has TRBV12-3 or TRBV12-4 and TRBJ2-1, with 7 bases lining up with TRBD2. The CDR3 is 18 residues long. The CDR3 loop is CARSLAMGGRAPYNEQFF. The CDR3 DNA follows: TGTGCCCGCAGTTTAGCCATGGGCGGGAGAGCTCCCTACAATGAGCAGTTCTTC.